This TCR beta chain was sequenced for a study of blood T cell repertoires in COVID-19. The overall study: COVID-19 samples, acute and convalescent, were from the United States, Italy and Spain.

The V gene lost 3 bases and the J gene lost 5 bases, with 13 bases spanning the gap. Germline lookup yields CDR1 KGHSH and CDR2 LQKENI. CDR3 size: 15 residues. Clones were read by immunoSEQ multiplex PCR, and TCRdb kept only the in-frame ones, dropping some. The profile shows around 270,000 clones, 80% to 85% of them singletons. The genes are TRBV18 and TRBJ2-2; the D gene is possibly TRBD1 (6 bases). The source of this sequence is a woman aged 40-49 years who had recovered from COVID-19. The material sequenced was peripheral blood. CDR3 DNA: TGTGCCAGCTCACCTTACAGGGTTGAAACCGGGGAGCTGTTTTTT. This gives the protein CASSPYRVETGELFF. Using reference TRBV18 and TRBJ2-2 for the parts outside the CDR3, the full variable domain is NAGVMQNPRHLVRRRGQEARLRCSPMKGHSHVYWYRQLPEEGLKFMVYLQKENIIDESGMPKERFSAEFPKEGPSILRIQQVVRGDSAAYFCASSPYRVETGELFFGEGSRLTVL.